This TCR beta chain is from a study of T cell repertoires in cytomegalovirus infection (dated by TCRdb to the late 2010s). Study-wide context: The peptide stimulations were aimed at well-studied HLA-B-restricted epitopes as well as recently identified HLA-C-restricted CMV epitopes, whose presentation resists viral immunomodulation. Because public TCR beta signatures pointed to carriage of CMV infection together with the matching HLA type, the HLA type of each donor mattered for the analysis. Overall results and qualifications from the work: Carriers of CMV infection plus the relevant HLA type were discriminated by the cumulative frequency of public TCR beta family members in the study cohort and in an independent 352-donor cohort. The ex vivo response was dominated by HLA-C-restricted CMV-specific TCR beta clonotypes, and the single most frequent clonotype in two of eight donors was supplied by these HLA-C-restricted clonotypes.

Sequencer: Illumina HiSeq 1500. TCRdb applied fastp at Q25 and MiXCR to the public reads, then kept only in-frame beta chains. A single entry per CDR3 protein holds the most common genes and DNA from its merged rows. This sample has 250,000 to 300,000 distinct CDR3 sequences in its table, and roughly a fifth of those were observed once. Roughly 19% of the sample is held by the ten biggest clonotypes. This clonotype was counted many times. Its antigen specificity is not known. No qualities accompany the bases; no much larger clone lies one base away. The sample's treatment or condition, from its label and the paper: in vitro stimulation with specific CMV peptide epitopes to enrich CMV-specific T cells. The CDR3 runs 15 residues from the cysteine to the phenylalanine. CDR3 DNA is the only sequence kept; it has 45 bases, read in frame from the first base. The germline V gene gives CDR1 as SGHTA and CDR2 as FQGNSA. The V end gives up 2 bases and the J end 4 bases, leaving 5 bases in the junction not matched to a gene.

The chain is made from TRBV7-2 and TRBJ2-3; 8 central nucleotides agree with TRBD2. The specimen was cultured PBMCs, collected from culture after CMV antigen stimulation. This sequence was found in a human donor in good health (CMV status not recorded). Some clones in this sample may be carry-over from other donors' samples. Here is the DNA: TGTGCCAGCAGCTTAAAAGTAGCGGGGTCAGATACGCAGTATTTT. This is translated as CASSLKVAGSDTQYF.